This T cell receptor beta chain is drawn from a study of early T cells in non-severe SARS-CoV-2 infection. Study findings and constraints: Anti-spike CD8 specificities were favored by VDJdb matching, whose results missed private and CD4 specificities.

CDR1 and CDR2 from the germline V gene are MNHNY and SVGAGI (reference sequence). With V trimmed by 2 bases and J by 1 base, 12 bases remained unmatched. The CDR3 sequence is 19 residues long. This clonotype was seen many times. As yet, its antigen is unknown. Individual cDNA molecules carried attached unique molecular identifiers. A single record per CDR3 protein comes from TCRdb applying MiXCR to the 5' RACE reads. In the table there are roughly 34,000 distinct CDR3 sequences, about 4.5% of which are singletons. This chain uses TRBV6-6 with TRBJ2-4, with 9 bases identical to TRBD2. The source material was whole blood. The sequence was obtained from an adult who was a healthcare worker with PCR-confirmed SARS-CoV-2 infection or an uninfected control (not recorded which). The CDR3 DNA sequence: TGTGCCAGCAGTTACGTTTTGGCTAGCGGGGTGAGGGCCAAAAACATTCAGTACTTC. Protein: CASSYVLASGVRAKNIQYF.